This entry lists 27 T cell receptor beta chains sequenced from one sample in a study of cytomegalovirus exposure and HLA in healthy donors. The PCR had 60 Vbeta and 13 Jbeta primers. Repertoires were generated with immunoSEQ multiplex PCR, while TCRdb's copy carries only in-frame clones and drops some. Here the sample spans roughly 160,000 clones, approximately 81% being singletons. Material: PBMCs. The receptors here all came from a boy between 2 and 10 years old in good health and CMV-seronegative.

This clone was observed once. The V gene is TRBV28, the J gene TRBJ2-1, with 15 nucleotides matching TRBD2. V dropped 4 bases and J dropped 2; count of bases not matched to a gene: 9. The CDR3 sequence is 19 residues long. Germline CDR1 and CDR2: MDHEN and SYDVKM. As DNA, the CDR3 is TGTGCCAGCAGTTCCCAGGGACTAGCGGGAGGACGTGCCTACAATGAGCAGTTCTTC. Its protein is CASSSQGLAGGRAYNEQFF.

A few counts support this clone. DNA of the CDR3: TGTGCCAGCTCACCCGGGGACAGAGAGTACGAGCAGTACTTC. Encoded protein: CASSPGDREYEQYF. The chain is built from TRBV18 and TRBJ2-7, with 7 nucleotides matching TRBD1. The V segment lost 3 bases and the J segment 4 bases; nucleotides outside the gene matches: 6. The CDR3 loop spans 14 amino acids. In germline, CDR1 is KGHSH, CDR2 LQKENI.

The V gene is TRBV7-9, the J gene TRBJ2-3; 10 bases align to TRBD1. CDR3 length: 15 residues. Losses at the gene ends were 5 bases for V and 4 bases for J; bases not matched to a gene: 6. Germline V gene lookup returns CDR1 SEHNR and CDR2 FQNEAQ (reference sequence). The CDR3 DNA is TGTGCCAGCAGCACTAGACAGGGGGCTGCAGATACGCAGTATTTT. Protein product: CASSTRQGAADTQYF.

This chain joins TRBV15 and TRBJ2-1; 8 positions agree with TRBD1. V shed 0 bases and J 1 base; nucleotides not matched to a gene: 2. The CDR3 extends over 16 amino acids. Germline V gene sequence: CDR1 LNHNV, CDR2 YYDKDF (reference sequence). In nucleotides, the CDR3 is TGTGCCACCAGCAGAGACGACAGGGGTTCCTACAATGAGCAGTTCTTC. This sequence encodes CATSRDDRGSYNEQFF. The entire variable domain, with the rest obtained from reference TRBV15 and TRBJ2-1, is as follows: DAMVIQNPRYQVTQFGKPVTLSCSQTLNHNVMYWYQQKSSQAPKLLFHYYDKDFNNEADTPDNFQSRRPNTSFCFLDIRSPGLGDTAMYLCATSRDDRGSYNEQFFGPGTRLTVL.

V gene TRBV5-4 combines with J gene TRBJ1-2; no definite D call. V shed 0 bases and J shed 2 bases, with 11 bases lying between them. The CDR3 spans 15 residues. Looked up from germline, CDR1 is SGHNT and CDR2 is YYREEE (reference sequence). The CDR3 sequence is CASSLDPGSNYGYTF. The DNA of the CDR3 is TGTGCCAGCAGCTTGGATCCGGGATCAAACTATGGCTACACCTTC.

The chain links TRBV18 to TRBJ2-4, with TRBD2 matching 7 bases. Germline V gene lookup returns CDR1 KGHSH and CDR2 LQKENI. V lost 2 bases to trimming and J lost 7 bases; unmatched junction nucleotides: 14. This CDR3 comprises 17 residues. CDR3 protein: CASSPNYGEGNTNIQYF. The CDR3 region has the DNA TGTGCCAGCTCACCAAATTATGGGGAGGGGAATACGAACATTCAGTACTTC.

The rearrangement links TRBV12-5 to TRBJ2-1; 7 nucleotides agree with TRBD1. CDR1 LGHNT and CDR2 FRNRAP come from the germline V gene. There are 15 residues in the CDR3. Trimming at V came to 6 bases and at J to 9 bases, leaving 14 bases not matched to a gene. DNA of the CDR3: TGTGCTAGTGGCCGAGGACAGGAGATTCGGGTTGAGCAGTTCTTC. Amino acid sequence: CASGRGQEIRVEQFF.

The chain employs TRBV15 and TRBJ2-5; possible D gene TRBD1, 5 bases. CDR1 is LNHNV and CDR2 is YYDKDF in the germline V gene (reference sequence). This CDR3 contains 15 residues. The V end was cut by 8 bases, the J end by 0 bases, with 16 bases between. CDR3 DNA sequence: TGTGCCACCTCGAGAAGGGGTGGGTACCAAGAGACCCAGTACTTC. This gives the protein CATSRRGGYQETQYF. Combining the CDR3 with reference TRBV15 and TRBJ2-5 gives the whole variable domain DAMVIQNPRYQVTQFGKPVTLSCSQTLNHNVMYWYQQKSSQAPKLLFHYYDKDFNNEADTPDNFQSRRPNTSFCFLDIRSPGLGDTAMYLCATSRRGGYQETQYFGPGTRLLVL.

The chain has TRBV25-1 and TRBJ2-2; perhaps TRBD2 as D (6 bases). Trimming stripped 4 bases from V and 6 bases from J, with 12 bases between. The CDR3 length is 14 residues. Germline V gene sequence: CDR1 MGHDK, CDR2 SYGVNS. As DNA, the CDR3 is TGTGCCAGCAGTGGAGGGAGGAAGTCCGGGGAGCTGTTTTTT. Residues: CASSGGRKSGELFF.

V is TRBV5-6 and J is TRBJ2-7, with 7 bases identical to TRBD1. This CDR3 is 14 amino acids long. Germline V gives CDR1 SGHDT, CDR2 YYEEEE. J lost 3 bases, V lost 0 bases, and 3 bases had no gene match. The CDR3 bases are TGTGCCAGCAGCTTGGTACAGGGGTTCTACGAGCAGTACTTC. Amino acids: CASSLVQGFYEQYF.

The chain uses TRBV29-1 and TRBJ1-1, with 7 bases matching TRBD1. V lost 5 bases to trimming and J lost 1 base; unmatched junction nucleotides: 19. Germline loops: CDR1 SQVTM, CDR2 ANQGSEA. The length of the CDR3 is 18 residues. The CDR3 coding sequence is TGCAGCGTTTGGGACATTCGCTCCTCAGGGGGGACGAACACTGAAGCTTTCTTT. The encoded protein is CSVWDIRSSGGTNTEAFF.

This clone was picked up one time. The junction does not match germline at one end; this may be a read error. This specimen includes other DNA sequences encoding the same CDR3. The chain couples TRBV6-1 to TRBJ1-1; weak D call: TRBD1 (5 bases). The CDR3 is made up of 15 amino acids. CDR1 is MNHNS and CDR2 is SASEGT in the germline V gene. This CDR3 is CASSEATFGGTEAFF. CDR3 DNA: TGCGCCAGCAGTGAAGCTACTTTTGGGGGGACTGAAGCTTTCTTT.

The rearrangement uses TRBV7-2 and TRBJ2-1; D is undetermined. Germline V gene sequence: CDR1 SGHTA, CDR2 FQGNSA. The CDR3 has 15 residues. Trimming took 0 bases from V and 0 from J, leaving 6 bases between them. CDR3 nucleotides: TGTGCCAGCAGCTTAGCTAGCAGCTCCTACAATGAGCAGTTCTTC. Protein sequence: CASSLASSSYNEQFF.

This clone was observed a handful of times. CDR3 nucleotide sequence: TGTGCCAGCAGTGGACGGGGGACAGAGAACACTGAAGCTTTCTTT. Its translation is CASSGRGTENTEAFF. The chain combines TRBV6-6 with TRBJ1-1; 7 bases agree with TRBD1. This CDR3 is 15 amino acids long. CDR1 and CDR2 (germline): MNHNY, SVGAGI (reference sequence). V shed 5 bases, J shed 1 base, and the junction held 7 bases outside the gene matches.

J is TRBJ2-7 and V is TRBV4-2, with a tentative D call TRBD1 (5 bases). Germline loops: CDR1 LGHNA, CDR2 YNFKEQ. The CDR3 extends over 16 amino acids. V lost 0 bases and J lost 0, with 12 bases in between. The CDR3 DNA is TGTGCCAGCAGCCAAGAAGACAGATTCAGCTCCTACGAGCAGTACTTC. It specifies CASSQEDRFSSYEQYF.

V is TRBV7-8 and J is TRBJ1-5, with 9 nucleotides matching TRBD1. Germline-derived CDR1 and CDR2 are SGHVS and FQNEAQ. Germline trimming cut 3 bases from V and 6 bases from J; bases unmatched to any gene: 15. The CDR3 is made up of 18 amino acids. CDR3: CASSFETGTGSRSQPQHF. The CDR3 DNA reads as TGTGCCAGCAGCTTTGAGACCGGGACAGGGAGCAGGAGTCAGCCCCAGCATTTT.

V and J are TRBV29-1 and TRBJ2-3; 10 nucleotides agree with TRBD1. J lost 0 bases, V lost 6 bases, and 12 bases had no gene match. The CDR3 length is 17 residues. CDR1 is SQVTM, CDR2 ANQGSEA, per germline. In DNA, the CDR3 is TGCAGCGTGCGGGACAGGGGTCGGAGATCTAGCACAGATACGCAGTATTTT. It is translated as CSVRDRGRRSSTDTQYF.

The genes are TRBV11-2 and TRBJ2-5, with D possibly being TRBD2 (7 bases). Between the trimmed V and J ends, which lost 3 bases and 4 bases, there was a span of 15 bases. Germline CDR1 reads SGHAT; CDR2 reads FQNNGV. The CDR3 extends over 15 amino acids. The CDR3 DNA is TGTGCCAGCAGCTTTACGATCGGGGGGCGAGAGACCCAGTACTTC. It translates to CASSFTIGGRETQYF. Combining the CDR3 with reference TRBV11-2 and TRBJ2-5 gives the whole variable domain EAGVAQSPRYKIIEKRQSVAFWCNPISGHATLYWYQQILGQGPKLLIQFQNNGVVDDSQLPKDRFSAERLKGVDSTLKIQPAKLEDSAVYLCASSFTIGGRETQYFGPGTRLLVL.

The chain joins TRBV7-9 to TRBJ2-1; no reliable D call. Trimming took 3 bases from V and 3 from J, leaving 12 bases between them. This CDR3 region has 15 residues. Germline V CDR1 and CDR2: SEHNR, FQNEAQ (reference sequence). CDR3 amino acids: CASSFGPTVYNEQFF. CDR3 DNA sequence: TGTGCCAGCAGCTTCGGTCCTACCGTCTACAATGAGCAGTTCTTC.

This chain connects TRBV7-9 to TRBJ2-1; D possibly corresponds to TRBD2 (7 bases). Germline V gene data show CDR1 as SEHNR and CDR2 as FQNEAQ (reference sequence). V lost 5 bases to trimming and J lost 7 bases, with 21 bases between them. This CDR3 is 16 amino acids long. The CDR3 bases are TGTGCCAGCAGCACCAGGTTCCGGGGGGCGCGGAATGAGCAGTTCTTC. It is translated as CASSTRFRGARNEQFF. Full variable domain (rest looked up from reference TRBV7-9 and TRBJ2-1): DTGVSQNPRHKITKRGQNVTFRCDPISEHNRLYWYRQTLGQGPEFLTYFQNEAQLEKSRLLSDRFSAERPKGSFSTLEIQRTEQGDSAMYLCASSTRFRGARNEQFFGPGTRLTVL.

This clone was detected only once. The rearrangement links TRBV7-8 to TRBJ1-2, with D tentatively TRBD1 (5 bases). This CDR3 has 15 amino acids. Deletions cut 0 bases from V and 1 base from J, with 9 bases between. CDR1 and CDR2 from the germline V gene are SGHVS and FQNEAQ. The CDR3 bases are TGTGCCAGCAGCTTAGCGGGGCCGAGTAACTATGGCTACACCTTC. Protein product: CASSLAGPSNYGYTF.

The gene calls are TRBV19 and TRBJ1-5, with D unclear. CDR1 is LNHDA, CDR2 SQIVND, per germline (reference sequence). Trimming removed 4 bases at V and 3 bases at J, with 19 bases between. The CDR3 is 17 amino acids. This CDR3 is CASSTPRENSLNQPQHF. Written as DNA, the CDR3 is TGTGCCAGTAGTACGCCGCGGGAGAACAGCCTCAATCAGCCCCAGCATTTT. The full variable domain, in which reference TRBV19 and TRBJ1-5 provide the parts outside the CDR3, is DGGITQSPKYLFRKEGQNVTLSCEQNLNHDAMYWYRQDPGQGLRLIYYSQIVNDFQKGDIAEGYSVSREKKESFPLTVTSAQKNPTAFYLCASSTPRENSLNQPQHFGDGTRLSIL.

This chain joins TRBV2 and TRBJ1-1; D is unresolved. In germline, CDR1 is SNHLY, CDR2 FYNNEI. The V gene lost 4 bases and the J gene lost 1 base, with 10 bases spanning the gap. This CDR3 contains 14 residues. The CDR3, as DNA: TGTGCCAGCAGTGGCTTAACAGCGAACACTGAAGCTTTCTTT. Its translation is CASSGLTANTEAFF.

The rearrangement joins TRBV6-6 to TRBJ2-7; D is perhaps TRBD1 (6 bases). Germline CDR1 reads MNHNY; CDR2 reads SVGAGI (reference sequence). The germline V and J ends were trimmed by 0 bases and 2 bases, with 14 bases remaining between them. The CDR3 is 16 amino acids. CDR3 sequence: CASSYSSSDSTYEQYF. DNA for the CDR3: TGTGCCAGCAGTTACTCGAGCTCGGACAGTACCTACGAGCAGTACTTC.

V usage is TRBV5-6 and J usage is TRBJ1-2; no reliable D call. Trimming took 1 base from V and 1 from J, leaving 11 bases between them. Per germline, CDR1 SGHDT and CDR2 YYEEEE. CDR3 length equals 15 residues. This CDR3 is CASSLFPEGNYGYTF. The CDR3 DNA reads TGTGCCAGCAGCTTGTTTCCGGAGGGTAACTATGGCTACACCTTC.

The chain employs TRBV12-5 and TRBJ2-1; no definite D call. CDR3 length: 13 residues. Looked up from germline, CDR1 is LGHNT and CDR2 is FRNRAP. V gave up 1 base and J gave up 5 bases, with 6 bases separating them. The CDR3 DNA follows: TGTGCTAGTGGTTTGGGCGGTGACAATGAGCAGTTCTTC. Protein product: CASGLGGDNEQFF.

This chain joins TRBV6-5 and TRBJ1-2; no clear D gene. Germline V gene sequence: CDR1 MNHEY, CDR2 SVGAGI. Trimming cost V 0 bases and J 8 bases, with 7 bases left between them. This CDR3 comprises 12 residues. The CDR3 DNA sequence: TGTGCCAGCAGTTACTCCCGGGGAGGCTACACCTTC. Translated, it gives CASSYSRGGYTF.